The clone carrying this T cell receptor (beta chain) occurred a few times. What it binds is not known. The CDR3 is 13 residues long. The germline V gene encodes CDR1 SQVTM and CDR2 ANQGSEA. V was pared by 4 bases and J by 7 bases, with 13 bases between. TCRdb used MiXCR to reprocess the 5' RACE reads, holding one entry per CDR3 protein. The data hold about 340,000 distinct CDR3 sequences, with around 15% observed a single time. This sample stems from a study of T-cell memory formation after mild COVID-19. Overall study context: TCR clusters showed largely donor specificity. Whole-study results and caveats: The finding that pre-infection memory included some responding clones suggested that cross-reactive memory joined.

Sequenced input: PBMCs or a T cell subset sorted from them (not recorded which). The clonotype was recovered from a young man who had mild COVID-19 (a few samples of this study predate the infection). Cell type and time point are not known. V gene TRBV29-1 combines with J gene TRBJ1-4; D not certain. This CDR3 reads CSVGEKPFEKLFF. The CDR3 DNA reads as TGCAGCGTTGGAGAGAAACCCTTTGAAAAACTGTTTTTT.